The clone carrying this TCR beta chain was found a few times. The antigen is undetermined. The germline CDR1 and CDR2 sequences are SGHTA and FQGNSA. Trimming stripped 0 bases from V and 7 bases from J, with 9 bases between. The CDR3 runs to 13 residues. The data belong to a study of CD8 T cells in ankylosing spondylitis. Study conclusions and caveats: Some motif variants were previously reported in reactive arthritis synovial fluid and blood. A motif of several highly homologous TCR beta variants was seen as apparently characteristic of ankylosing spondylitis blood. Significantly higher representation of disease-linked clones was reported for matched ankylosing spondylitis synovial fluid. Disease-linked clones were found to be CD8+ and relatively rare in peripheral blood.

TCRdb used MiXCR to reprocess the 5' RACE reads, holding one entry per CDR3 protein. The repertoire consists of around 890,000 distinct CDR3 sequences, with 10% to 15% occurring once and the leading ten covering 0.51%. The source material was blood, either unsorted or a sorted T cell fraction (not recorded which). This TCR came from a male donor with ankylosing spondylitis. This chain uses TRBV7-2 with TRBJ1-1; the D is unclear. Written as DNA, the CDR3 is TGTGCCAGCAGCTTAGCCAGAAGCCATGAAGCTTTCTTT. Amino acids: CASSLARSHEAFF.